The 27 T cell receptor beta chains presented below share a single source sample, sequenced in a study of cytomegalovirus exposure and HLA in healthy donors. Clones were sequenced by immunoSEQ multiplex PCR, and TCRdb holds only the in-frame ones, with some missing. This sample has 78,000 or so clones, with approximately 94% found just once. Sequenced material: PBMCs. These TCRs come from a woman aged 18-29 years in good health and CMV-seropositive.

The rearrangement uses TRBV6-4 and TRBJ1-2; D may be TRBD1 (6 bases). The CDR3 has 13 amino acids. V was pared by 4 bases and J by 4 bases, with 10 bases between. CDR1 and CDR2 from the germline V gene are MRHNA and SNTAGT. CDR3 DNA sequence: TGTGCCAGCAGTGGGGGCAGGGGCTATGGCTACACCTTC. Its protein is CASSGGRGYGYTF.

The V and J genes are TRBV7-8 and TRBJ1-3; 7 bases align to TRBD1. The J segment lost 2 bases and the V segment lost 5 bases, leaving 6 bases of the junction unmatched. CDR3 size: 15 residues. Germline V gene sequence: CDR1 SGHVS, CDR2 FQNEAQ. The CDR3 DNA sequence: TGTGCCAGCAGCCAGGGACAGCCAACTGGAAACACCATATATTTT. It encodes CASSQGQPTGNTIYF.

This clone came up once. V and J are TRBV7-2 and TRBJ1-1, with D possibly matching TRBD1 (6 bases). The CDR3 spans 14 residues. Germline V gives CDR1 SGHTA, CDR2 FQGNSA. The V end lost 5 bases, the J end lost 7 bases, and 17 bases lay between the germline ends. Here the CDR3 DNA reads TGTGCCAGCAGCCCGGGAACAGGGATAGGTGAAGCTTTCTTT. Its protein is CASSPGTGIGEAFF.

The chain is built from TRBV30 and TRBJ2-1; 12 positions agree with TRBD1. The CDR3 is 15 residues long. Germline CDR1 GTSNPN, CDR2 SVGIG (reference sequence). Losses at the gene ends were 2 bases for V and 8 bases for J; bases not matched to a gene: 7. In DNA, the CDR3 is TGTGCCTGGAGTTCCCGGGACAGGGGGCGCCATGAGCAGTTCTTC. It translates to CAWSSRDRGRHEQFF.

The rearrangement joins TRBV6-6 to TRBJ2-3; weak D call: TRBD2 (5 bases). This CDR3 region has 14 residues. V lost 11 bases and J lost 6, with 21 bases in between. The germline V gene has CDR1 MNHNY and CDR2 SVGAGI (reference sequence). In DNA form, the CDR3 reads TGTGCCTCCAGCCCGTCTAGCCGGTCTGATACGCAGTATTTT. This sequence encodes CASSPSSRSDTQYF.

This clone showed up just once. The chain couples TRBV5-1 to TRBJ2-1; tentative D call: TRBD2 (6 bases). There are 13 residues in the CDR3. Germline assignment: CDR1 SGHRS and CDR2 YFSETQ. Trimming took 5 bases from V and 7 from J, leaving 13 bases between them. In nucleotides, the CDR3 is TGCGCCAGCAGTTACTCTGGGGGGAATGAGCAGTTCTTC. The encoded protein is CASSYSGGNEQFF.

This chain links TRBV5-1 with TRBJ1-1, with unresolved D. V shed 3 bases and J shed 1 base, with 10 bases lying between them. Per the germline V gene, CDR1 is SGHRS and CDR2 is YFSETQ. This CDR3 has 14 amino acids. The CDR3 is CASSSPGRNTEAFF. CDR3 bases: TGCGCCAGCAGCTCTCCTGGGAGGAACACTGAAGCTTTCTTT. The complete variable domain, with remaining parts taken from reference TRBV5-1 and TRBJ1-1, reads KAGVTQTPRYLIKTRGQQVTLSCSPISGHRSVSWYQQTPGQGLQFLFEYFSETQRNKGNFPGRFSGRQFSNSRSEMNVSTLELGDSALYLCASSSPGRNTEAFFGQGTRLTVV.

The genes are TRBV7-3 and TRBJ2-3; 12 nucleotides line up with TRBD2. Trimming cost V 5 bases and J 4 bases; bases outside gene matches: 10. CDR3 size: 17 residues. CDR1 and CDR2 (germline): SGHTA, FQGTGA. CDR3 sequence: CASSPPETSGSADTQYF. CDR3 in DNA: TGTGCCAGCAGCCCCCCGGAGACTAGCGGGAGTGCAGATACGCAGTATTTT.

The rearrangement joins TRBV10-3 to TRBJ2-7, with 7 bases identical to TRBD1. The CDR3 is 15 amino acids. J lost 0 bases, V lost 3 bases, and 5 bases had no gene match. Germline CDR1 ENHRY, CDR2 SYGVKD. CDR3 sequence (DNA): TGTGCCATCAGTGACCAGGGGGACCTCTCCTACGAGCAGTACTTC. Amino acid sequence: CAISDQGDLSYEQYF.

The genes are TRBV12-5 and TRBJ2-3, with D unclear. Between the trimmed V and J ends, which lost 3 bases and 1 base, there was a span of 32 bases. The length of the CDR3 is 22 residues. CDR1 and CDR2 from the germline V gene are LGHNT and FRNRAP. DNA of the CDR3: TGTGCTAGTGGTTTCTTGTTGAGTTCGCGGCCATCGGTCGATCATGGCACAGATACGCAGTATTTT. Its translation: CASGFLLSSRPSVDHGTDTQYF.

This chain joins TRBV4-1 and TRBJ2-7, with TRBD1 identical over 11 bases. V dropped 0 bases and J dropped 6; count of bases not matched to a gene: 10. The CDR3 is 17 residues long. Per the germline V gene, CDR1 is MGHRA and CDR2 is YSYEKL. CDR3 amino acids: CASSQDPRGTGGAEQYF. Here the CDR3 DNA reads TGCGCCAGCAGCCAAGACCCCCGCGGGACAGGGGGAGCCGAGCAGTACTTC.

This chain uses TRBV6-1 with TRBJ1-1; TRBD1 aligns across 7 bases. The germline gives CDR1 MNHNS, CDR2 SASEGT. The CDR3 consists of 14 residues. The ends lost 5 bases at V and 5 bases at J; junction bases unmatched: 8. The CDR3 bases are TGTGCCAGCAGTCCCAGGGGGTGGGGGACTGAAGCTTTCTTT. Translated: CASSPRGWGTEAFF.

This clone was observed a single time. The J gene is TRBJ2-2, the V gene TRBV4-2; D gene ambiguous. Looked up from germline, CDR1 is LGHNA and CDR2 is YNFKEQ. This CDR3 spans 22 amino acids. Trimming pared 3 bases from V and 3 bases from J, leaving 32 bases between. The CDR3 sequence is CASSQGPVIVEVGSWYTGELFF. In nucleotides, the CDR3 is TGTGCCAGCAGCCAGGGCCCCGTTATCGTCGAAGTTGGTTCGTGGTACACCGGGGAGCTGTTTTTT.

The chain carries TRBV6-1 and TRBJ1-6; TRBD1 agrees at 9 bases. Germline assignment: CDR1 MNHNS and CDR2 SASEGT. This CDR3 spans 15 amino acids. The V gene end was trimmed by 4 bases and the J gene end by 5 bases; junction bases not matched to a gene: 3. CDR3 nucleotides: TGTGCCAGCAGTGGGGGACAGGGCCATAATTCACCCCTCCACTTT. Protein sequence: CASSGGQGHNSPLHF.

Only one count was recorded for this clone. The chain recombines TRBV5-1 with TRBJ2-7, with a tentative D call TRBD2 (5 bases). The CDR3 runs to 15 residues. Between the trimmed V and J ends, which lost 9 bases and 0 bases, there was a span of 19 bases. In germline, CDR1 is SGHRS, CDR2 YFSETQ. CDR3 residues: CAMWENGTSSYEQYF. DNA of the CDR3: TGCGCCATGTGGGAAAATGGAACTAGCTCCTACGAGCAGTACTTC.

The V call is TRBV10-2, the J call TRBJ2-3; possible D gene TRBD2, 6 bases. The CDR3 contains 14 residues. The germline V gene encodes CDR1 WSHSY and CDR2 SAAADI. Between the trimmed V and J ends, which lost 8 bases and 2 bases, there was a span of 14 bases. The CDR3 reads CASGPGLLTDTQYF. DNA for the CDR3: TGCGCCAGCGGCCCGGGACTCCTCACAGATACGCAGTATTTT.

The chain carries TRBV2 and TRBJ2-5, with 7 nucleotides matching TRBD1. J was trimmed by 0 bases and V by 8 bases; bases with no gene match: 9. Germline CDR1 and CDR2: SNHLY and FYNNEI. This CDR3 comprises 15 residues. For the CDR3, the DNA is TGTGCCAGCGTCAGGACAGGCGCGTACCAAGAGACCCAGTACTTC. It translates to CASVRTGAYQETQYF.

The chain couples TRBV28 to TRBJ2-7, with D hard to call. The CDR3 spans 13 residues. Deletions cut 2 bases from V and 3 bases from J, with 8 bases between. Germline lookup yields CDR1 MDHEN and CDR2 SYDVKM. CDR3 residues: CASSLGLGYEQYF. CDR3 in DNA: TGTGCCAGCAGTTTAGGTCTAGGCTACGAGCAGTACTTC. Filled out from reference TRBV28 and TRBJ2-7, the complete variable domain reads DVKVTQSSRYLVKRTGEKVFLECVQDMDHENMFWYRQDPGLGLRLIYFSYDVKMKEKGDIPEGYSVSREKKERFSLILESASTNQTSMYLCASSLGLGYEQYFGPGTRLTVT.

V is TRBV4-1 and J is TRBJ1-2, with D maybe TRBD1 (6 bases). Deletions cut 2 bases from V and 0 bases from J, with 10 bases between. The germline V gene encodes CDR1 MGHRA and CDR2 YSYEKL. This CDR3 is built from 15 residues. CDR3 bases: TGCGCCAGCAGCCAATTGGACAGCGCTAACTATGGCTACACCTTC. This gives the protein CASSQLDSANYGYTF.

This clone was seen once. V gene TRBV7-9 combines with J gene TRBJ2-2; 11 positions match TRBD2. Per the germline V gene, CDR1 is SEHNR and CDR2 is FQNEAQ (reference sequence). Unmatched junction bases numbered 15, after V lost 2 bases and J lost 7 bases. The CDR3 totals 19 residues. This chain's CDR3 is CASSLLGSVRLAGSGELFF. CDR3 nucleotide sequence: TGTGCCAGCAGCTTACTAGGTAGTGTTCGACTAGCGGGAAGCGGGGAGCTGTTTTTT.

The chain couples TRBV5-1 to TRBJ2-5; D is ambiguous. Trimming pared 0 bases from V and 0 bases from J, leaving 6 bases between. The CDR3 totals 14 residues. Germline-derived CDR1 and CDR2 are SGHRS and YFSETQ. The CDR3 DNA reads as TGCGCCAGCAGCTTGGTGGCCAACCAAGAGACCCAGTACTTC. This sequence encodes CASSLVANQETQYF.

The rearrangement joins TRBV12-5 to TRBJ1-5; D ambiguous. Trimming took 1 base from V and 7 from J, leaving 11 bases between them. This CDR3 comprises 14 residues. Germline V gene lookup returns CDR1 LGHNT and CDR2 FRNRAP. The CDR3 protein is CASGLGMERQPQHF. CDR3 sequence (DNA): TGTGCTAGTGGTTTGGGTATGGAGCGGCAGCCCCAGCATTTT.

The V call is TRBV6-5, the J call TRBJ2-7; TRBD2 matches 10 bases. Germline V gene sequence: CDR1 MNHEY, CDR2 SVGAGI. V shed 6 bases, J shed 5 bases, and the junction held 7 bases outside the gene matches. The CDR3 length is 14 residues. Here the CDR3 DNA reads TGTGCCAGCAGACCTAGCGGGGGCTTCCACGAGCAGTACTTC. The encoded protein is CASRPSGGFHEQYF.

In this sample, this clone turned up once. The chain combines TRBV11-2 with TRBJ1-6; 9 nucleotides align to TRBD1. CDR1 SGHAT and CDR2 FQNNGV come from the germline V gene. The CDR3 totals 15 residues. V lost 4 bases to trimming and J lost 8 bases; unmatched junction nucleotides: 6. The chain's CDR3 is CASSSQGQGDSPLHF. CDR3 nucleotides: TGTGCCAGCAGCTCCCAGGGACAGGGTGATTCACCCCTCCACTTT.

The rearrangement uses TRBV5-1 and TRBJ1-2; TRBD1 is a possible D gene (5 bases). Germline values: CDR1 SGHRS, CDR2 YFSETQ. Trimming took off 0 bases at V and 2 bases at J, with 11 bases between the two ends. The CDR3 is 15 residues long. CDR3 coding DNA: TGCGCCAGCAGCTTGGCCCGGGGGAGGAACTATGGCTACACCTTC. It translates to CASSLARGRNYGYTF.

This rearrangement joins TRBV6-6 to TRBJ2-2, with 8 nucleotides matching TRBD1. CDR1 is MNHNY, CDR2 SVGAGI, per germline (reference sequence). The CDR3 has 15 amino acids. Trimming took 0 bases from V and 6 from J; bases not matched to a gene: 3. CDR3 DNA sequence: TGTGCCAGCAGTTACTCGGACAGGGTAGCCGGGGAGCTGTTTTTT. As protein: CASSYSDRVAGELFF.

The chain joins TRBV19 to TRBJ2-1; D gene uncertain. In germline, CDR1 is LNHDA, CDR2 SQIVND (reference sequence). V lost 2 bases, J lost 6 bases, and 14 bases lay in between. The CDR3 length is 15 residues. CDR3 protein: CASSISAALGNEQFF. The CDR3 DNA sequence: TGTGCCAGTAGTATAAGTGCCGCTCTAGGCAATGAGCAGTTCTTC. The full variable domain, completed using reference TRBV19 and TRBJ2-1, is DGGITQSPKYLFRKEGQNVTLSCEQNLNHDAMYWYRQDPGQGLRLIYYSQIVNDFQKGDIAEGYSVSREKKESFPLTVTSAQKNPTAFYLCASSISAALGNEQFFGPGTRLTVL.